This T cell receptor beta chain was identified in a study of Ad26.COV2.S vaccination and SARS-CoV-2 variants. In the study overall: Dosing was one shot or two shots 56 days apart.

Treatment here: over 15 received Ad26.COV2.S at low or high dose, single or two shots; several received placebo; per-sample allocation not given. At day 63 after the first vaccine or placebo injection, samples were drawn. The donor's status was that of an adult aged 18-55 years in Boston. Points on this clone: The antigen remains unidentified.

Points from the study as a whole: Analyses of TCR breadth and depth may have underestimated total T cell responses.

Repertoires were generated with immunoSEQ multiplex PCR, while TCRdb's copy carries only in-frame clones and drops some. Here the sample spans some 370,000 clones, about 83% being singletons. This sequence was found in a person between 18 and 60 years old who received the Ad26.COV2.S COVID-19 vaccine or a placebo. The sequencing used peripheral blood, collected in a trial of Ad26.COV2.S vaccine versus placebo.

CDR3 loop: CASSLSSGANVLTF. The CDR3 DNA reads as TGTGCCAGCAGCTTAAGCTCTGGGGCCAACGTCCTGACTTTC. The chain recombines TRBV7-2 with TRBJ2-6, with no clear D. The germline V gene encodes CDR1 SGHTA and CDR2 FQGNSA. With 2 bases removed from V and 0 bases from J, the gap between germline ends came to 2 bases. CDR3 size: 14 residues.